This T cell receptor beta chain was recorded in a study of PD-L1 blockade in urothelial cancer. Time point described: pretreatment peripheral blood. Clones were read by immunoSEQ multiplex PCR, and TCRdb kept only the in-frame ones, dropping some. The sample shows 35,000 or so clones, about 80% of them seen only once. Germline V gene lookup returns CDR1 SGDLS and CDR2 YYNGEE. This CDR3 contains 13 residues. V was pared by 3 bases and J by 5 bases, with 11 bases between. The source material was PBMCs, sampled around atezolizumab (anti-PD-L1) treatment. V and J are TRBV9 and TRBJ1-2, with a possible D match to TRBD1 (6 bases). This receptor was taken from a man aged 55 to 70 with urothelial cancer. DNA of the CDR3: TGTGCCAGCAGCGGAACAGGGCGGTATGGCTACACCTTC. Its translation: CASSGTGRYGYTF.